Listed below are T cell receptor beta chains from one sample, sequenced in a study of chemoradiotherapy in HPV16-positive cancers. Profiling relied on immunoSEQ multiplex PCR, and the TCRdb table lists in-frame clones only, not all of them. Here the sample spans some 10,000 clones, roughly three quarters being singletons. The sequenced sample was tumor tissue, obtained from a patient who underwent chemoradiotherapy. The receptors shown here come from a human donor with HPV-associated anogenital cancer. The CDR3 runs from the conserved cysteine through the conserved F or W. Each record gives: clone size, J gene, V gene, D gene, CDR3 protein, CDR3 DNA. The D gene is left open where the match is weak. Some rows mark clone size as missing; the rest say once, few, many or name a class of expanded clone.

size: once; J: TRBJ1-4; V: TRBV15; D: TRBD1; CDR3: CATSRDLRDRVGKLFF; DNA: TGTGCCACCAGCAGAGATCTCCGGGACAGGGTTGGAAAACTGTTTTTT
size: .; J: TRBJ2-1; V: TRBV11-1; D: TRBD2; CDR3: CASTHTSGYNEQFF; DNA: TGTGCCAGCACCCATACTAGCGGTTACAATGAGCAGTTCTTC
size: once; J: TRBJ2-1; V: TRBV12-2; D: .; CDR3: CASRLTSGGALLGNEQFF; DNA: TGTGCAAGTCGTCTCACTAGCGGGGGGGCCTTATTGGGGAATGAGCAGTTCTTC
size: .; J: TRBJ1-1; V: TRBV19; D: .; CDR3: CASSPPRARGGQAFF; DNA: TGTGCCAGTAGCCCCCCCCGGGCCAGGGGAGGACAAGCTTTCTTT
size: .; J: TRBJ2-3; V: TRBV5-6; D: .; CDR3: CASWESANTQYF; DNA: TGTGCCAGCTGGGAGTCTGCGAATACGCAGTATTTT
size: .; J: TRBJ2-2; V: TRBV13; D: .; CDR3: CASSLGKNTGELFF; DNA: TGTGCCAGCAGCTTAGGCAAGAACACCGGGGAGCTGTTTTTT
size: large; J: TRBJ1-5; V: TRBV9; D: .; CDR3: CASSVGGPNQPQHF; DNA: TGTGCCAGCAGCGTCGGGGGGCCCAATCAGCCCCAGCATTTT
size: .; J: TRBJ2-5; V: TRBV5-1; D: .; CDR3: CASSLTETQYF; DNA: TGCGCCAGCAGCTTGACTGAGACCCAGTACTTC
size: once; J: TRBJ2-1; V: TRBV7-2; D: .; CDR3: CASSLYSLNEQFF; DNA: TGTGCCAGCAGCTTATATAGCCTAAATGAGCAGTTCTTC
size: once; J: TRBJ1-4; V: TRBV27; D: .; CDR3: CATSLGEHPNEKLFF; DNA: TGTGCCACCTCTCTCGGGGAGCATCCTAATGAAAAACTGTTTTTT
size: .; J: TRBJ1-1; V: TRBV5-5; D: TRBD1; CDR3: CASSSRDRGVTEAFF; DNA: TGTGCCAGCAGCTCGAGGGACAGGGGGGTCACTGAAGCTTTCTTT
size: .; J: TRBJ2-7; V: TRBV10-3; D: .; CDR3: CAPRPRKGYEQYF; DNA: TGTGCCCCCCGACCCCGAAAGGGCTACGAGCAGTACTTC
size: .; J: TRBJ2-1; V: TRBV10-3; D: .; CDR3: CAISESMRGPSSYNEQFF; DNA: TGTGCCATCAGTGAGTCAATGAGGGGACCTAGCTCCTACAATGAGCAGTTCTTC
size: .; J: TRBJ2-7; V: TRBV10-1; D: TRBD2; CDR3: CASSEISGRSYEQYF; DNA: TGCGCCAGCAGTGAGATCAGCGGGAGATCCTACGAGCAGTACTTC
size: .; J: TRBJ2-7; V: TRBV18; D: .; CDR3: CASSPSGVSYEQYF; DNA: TGTGCCAGCTCACCTAGTGGGGTTTCCTACGAGCAGTACTTC
size: medium-sized; J: TRBJ2-7; V: TRBV5-6; D: .; CDR3: CASSLDLREQYF; DNA: TGTGCCAGCAGCTTGGATTTGCGGGAGCAGTACTTC
size: .; J: TRBJ2-2; V: TRBV5-1; D: .; CDR3: CASSLYPSTGELFF; DNA: TGCGCCAGCAGCTTGTACCCCTCGACCGGGGAGCTGTTTTTT
size: .; J: TRBJ1-1; V: TRBV5-8; D: .; CDR3: CASSLAGGPEAFF; DNA: TGTGCCAGCAGCTTGGCTGGGGGCCCTGAAGCTTTCTTT
size: .; J: TRBJ1-6; V: TRBV9; D: .; CDR3: CASSVAVLGESPLHF; DNA: TGTGCCAGCAGCGTAGCTGTTCTCGGAGAGTCACCCCTCCACTTT
size: .; J: TRBJ1-3; V: TRBV4-2; D: .; CDR3: CASSQDRAVSGNTIYF; DNA: TGTGCCAGCAGCCAAGATCGAGCCGTCTCTGGAAACACCATATATTTT
size: .; J: TRBJ2-1; V: TRBV19; D: TRBD1; CDR3: CASSRDRVNEQFF; DNA: TGTGCCAGTAGTCGGGACAGGGTCAATGAGCAGTTCTTC
size: .; J: TRBJ2-3; V: TRBV7-9; D: .; CDR3: CASSPGAGGGTQYF; DNA: TGTGCCAGCAGCCCTGGTGCCGGGGGCGGTACGCAGTATTTT
size: .; J: TRBJ2-1; V: TRBV7-3; D: TRBD2; CDR3: CASSPREAGFSYNEQFF; DNA: TGTGCCAGCAGCCCCCGGGAAGCGGGATTCTCCTACAATGAGCAGTTCTTC
size: .; J: TRBJ1-2; V: TRBV6-6; D: TRBD1; CDR3: CASSYTLDRGWNGYTF; DNA: TGTGCCAGCAGTTACACCCTCGACAGGGGGTGGAATGGCTACACCTTC
size: .; J: TRBJ2-5; V: TRBV18; D: .; CDR3: CASSRETQYF; DNA: TGTGCCAGCTCCAGAGAGACCCAGTACTTC
size: .; J: TRBJ2-1; V: TRBV14; D: .; CDR3: CASSQRGGGNEQFF; DNA: TGTGCCAGCAGCCAAAGGGGGGGAGGCAATGAGCAGTTCTTC
size: .; J: TRBJ2-3; V: TRBV28; D: .; CDR3: CASSFPTTDTQYF; DNA: TGTGCCAGCAGTTTCCCCACCACAGATACGCAGTATTTT
size: once; J: TRBJ2-5; V: TRBV27; D: TRBD2; CDR3: CASRQAGDQETQYF; DNA: TGTGCCAGCAGGCAGGCGGGGGACCAAGAGACCCAGTACTTC
size: .; J: TRBJ1-2; V: TRBV19; D: .; CDR3: CASSIAAQAYGYTF; DNA: TGTGCCAGTAGTATAGCGGCACAGGCTTATGGCTACACCTTC
size: few; J: TRBJ1-6; V: TRBV9; D: .; CDR3: CASSHRQGDLSYNSPLHF; DNA: TGTGCCAGCAGCCACCGGCAAGGGGATCTATCCTATAATTCACCCCTCCACTTT
size: .; J: TRBJ2-7; V: TRBV28; D: .; CDR3: CASSGSGTYEQYF; DNA: TGTGCCAGCAGTGGTTCAGGGACCTACGAGCAGTACTTC
size: .; J: TRBJ2-2; V: TRBV5-1; D: TRBD2; CDR3: CASKLSGPTGELFF; DNA: TGCGCCAGTAAACTTAGCGGGCCAACCGGGGAGCTGTTTTTT
size: .; J: TRBJ2-1; V: TRBV11-1; D: TRBD2; CDR3: CASSFQAGGTYNEQFF; DNA: TGTGCCAGCAGCTTCCAAGCGGGAGGGACCTACAATGAGCAGTTCTTC
size: .; J: TRBJ2-5; V: TRBV19; D: TRBD2; CDR3: CASSTRLAGETQYF; DNA: TGTGCCAGTAGTACGCGACTAGCGGGAGAGACCCAGTACTTC
size: .; J: TRBJ2-1; V: TRBV28; D: .; CDR3: CATGRPSYNEQFF; DNA: TGTGCCACGGGACGACCCTCCTACAATGAGCAGTTCTTC
size: .; J: TRBJ2-5; V: TRBV6-5; D: .; CDR3: CASSSPGETQYF; DNA: TGTGCCAGCAGTTCCCCTGGGGAGACCCAGTACTTC
size: medium-sized; J: TRBJ2-1; V: TRBV7-9; D: .; CDR3: CASSLAFSYNEQFF; DNA: TGTGCCAGCAGCTTAGCCTTTAGCTACAATGAGCAGTTCTTC
size: few; J: TRBJ1-6; V: TRBV28; D: .; CDR3: CASSLMGGGSNSPLHF; DNA: TGTGCCAGCAGTTTGATGGGGGGGGGTAGTAATTCACCCCTCCACTTT
size: few; J: TRBJ2-7; V: TRBV2; D: TRBD2; CDR3: CASSLSKGLGREQYF; DNA: TGTGCCAGCAGTCTGTCCAAGGGACTAGGGCGCGAGCAGTACTTC
size: .; J: TRBJ2-3; V: TRBV19; D: TRBD1; CDR3: CASSLAGTGKQYF; DNA: TGTGCCAGTAGTCTCGCCGGGACAGGTAAACAGTATTTT
size: few; J: TRBJ2-5; V: TRBV7-3; D: TRBD2; CDR3: CASSYGGQETQYF; DNA: TGTGCCAGCAGCTACGGGGGGCAAGAGACCCAGTACTTC
size: few; J: TRBJ1-2; V: TRBV5-4; D: TRBD1; CDR3: CASSLANGQGVSGYTF; DNA: TGTGCCAGCAGCTTGGCCAATGGACAGGGCGTGTCGGGCTACACCTTC
size: once; J: TRBJ2-3; V: TRBV7-2; D: .; CDR3: CASSSFLTDTQYF; DNA: TGTGCCAGCAGCTCGTTCTTGACAGATACGCAGTATTTT
size: .; J: TRBJ1-2; V: TRBV5-4; D: TRBD1; CDR3: CASSPDRDYGYTF; DNA: TGTGCCAGCAGCCCCGACAGGGACTATGGCTACACCTTC
size: .; J: TRBJ2-3; V: TRBV29-1; D: .; CDR3: CSVTWSTDTQYF; DNA: TGCAGCGTGACTTGGAGCACAGATACGCAGTATTTT
size: .; J: TRBJ2-7; V: TRBV7-8; D: .; CDR3: CASSPMAGGTYEQYF; DNA: TGTGCCAGCAGCCCAATGGCCGGGGGAACCTACGAGCAGTACTTC
size: .; J: TRBJ2-5; V: TRBV7-2; D: .; CDR3: CASSASGLGEQYF; DNA: TGTGCCAGCAGCGCATCGGGACTTGGAGAGCAGTACTTC
size: .; J: TRBJ2-7; V: TRBV4-2; D: TRBD2; CDR3: CASSPTDSGGTYEQYF; DNA: TGTGCCAGCAGCCCTACCGATAGCGGGGGGACCTACGAGCAGTACTTC